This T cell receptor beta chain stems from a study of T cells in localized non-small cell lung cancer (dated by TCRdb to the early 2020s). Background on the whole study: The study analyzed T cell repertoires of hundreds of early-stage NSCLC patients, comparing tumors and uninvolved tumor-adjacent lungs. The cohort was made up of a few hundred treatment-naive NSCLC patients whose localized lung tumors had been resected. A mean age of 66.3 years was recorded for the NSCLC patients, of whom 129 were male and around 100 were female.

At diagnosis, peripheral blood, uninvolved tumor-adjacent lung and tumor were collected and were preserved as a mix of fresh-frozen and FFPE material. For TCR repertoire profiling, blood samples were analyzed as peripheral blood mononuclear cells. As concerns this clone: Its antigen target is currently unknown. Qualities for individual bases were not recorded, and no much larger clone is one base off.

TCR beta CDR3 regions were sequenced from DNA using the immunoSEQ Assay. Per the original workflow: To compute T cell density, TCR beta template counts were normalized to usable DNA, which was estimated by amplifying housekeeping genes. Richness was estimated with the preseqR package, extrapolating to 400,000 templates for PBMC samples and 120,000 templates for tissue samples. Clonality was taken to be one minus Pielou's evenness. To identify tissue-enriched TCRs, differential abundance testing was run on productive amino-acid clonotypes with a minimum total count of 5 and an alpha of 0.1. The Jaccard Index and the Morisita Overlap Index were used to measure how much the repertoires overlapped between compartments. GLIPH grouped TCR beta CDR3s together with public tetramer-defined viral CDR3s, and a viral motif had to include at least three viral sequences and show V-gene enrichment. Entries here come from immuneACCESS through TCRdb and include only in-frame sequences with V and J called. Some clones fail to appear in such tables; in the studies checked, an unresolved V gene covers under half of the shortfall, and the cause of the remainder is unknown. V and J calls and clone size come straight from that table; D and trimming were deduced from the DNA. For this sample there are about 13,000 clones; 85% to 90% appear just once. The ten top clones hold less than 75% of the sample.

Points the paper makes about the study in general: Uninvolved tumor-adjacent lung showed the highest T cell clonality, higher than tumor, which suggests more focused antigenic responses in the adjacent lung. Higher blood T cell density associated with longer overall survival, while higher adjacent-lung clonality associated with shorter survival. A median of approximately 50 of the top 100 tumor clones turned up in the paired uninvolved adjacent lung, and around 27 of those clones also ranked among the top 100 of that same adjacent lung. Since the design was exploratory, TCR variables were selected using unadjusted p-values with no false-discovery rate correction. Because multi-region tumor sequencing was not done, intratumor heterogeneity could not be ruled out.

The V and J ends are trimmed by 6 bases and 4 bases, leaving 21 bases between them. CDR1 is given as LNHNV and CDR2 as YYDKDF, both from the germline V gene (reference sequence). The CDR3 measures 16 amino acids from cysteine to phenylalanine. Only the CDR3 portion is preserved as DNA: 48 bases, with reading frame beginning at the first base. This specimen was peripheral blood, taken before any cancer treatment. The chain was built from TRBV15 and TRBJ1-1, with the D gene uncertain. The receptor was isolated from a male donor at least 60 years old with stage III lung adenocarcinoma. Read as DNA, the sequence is TGTGCCACCAGAGATTCGACGATCAGGAGGGCCACTGAAGCTTTCTTT. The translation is CATRDSTIRRATEAFF.